Shown below are 2 T cell receptor beta chains from a single sample sequenced in a study of blood T cell repertoires in COVID-19 (TCRdb year 2020). Library preparation employed the immunoSEQ multiplex PCR assay. TCRdb took over this immuneACCESS table, retaining in-frame rearrangements with V and J assigned. Such tables are incomplete; in checked studies, under half of the missing clones stem from an unresolved V gene, and the remainder is unexplained. This sample has some 240,000 clones in its table, and approximately 83% of those were observed once. The ten largest clonotypes hold around 3% of the sample. The sample taken for sequencing was PBMCs or T cells enriched from blood (not recorded which). Every receptor here comes from a woman between 40 and 50 years old with acute COVID-19.

The CDR3 sequence is CATSGRDHGYTF. The CDR3 coding sequence is TGTGCCACCTCCGGCAGGGATCATGGCTACACCTTC. V and J are TRBV21-1 and TRBJ1-2; TRBD1 is the table's D call, not checked against the DNA. TRBV21-1 is designated a pseudogene. The CDR3 is 12 amino acids.

V is TRBV27 and J is TRBJ1-2; TRBD1 matches 10 bases. The CDR3 sequence is 13 residues long. From germline, CDR1 is MNHEY and CDR2 SMNVEV (reference sequence). The junction had 4 bases not matched to a gene; V was cut back by 6 bases and J by 6 bases. As DNA, the CDR3 is TGTGCCAGCAGGACAGGGGGCGCGGATGGCTACACCTTC. Its protein is CASRTGGADGYTF.